The clone carrying this T cell receptor (beta chain) has a handful of counts. The CDR3 sequence is 14 residues long. CDR1 is SQVTM, CDR2 ANQGSEA, per germline. V gave up 8 bases and J gave up 1 base; unmatched junction bases: 11. This sample is drawn from a study of blood T cell repertoires in COVID-19. Whole-study context: The study drew acute and convalescent COVID-19 samples from the United States, Italy and Spain. Nucleic acid was either cDNA or gDNA, and it came from T cells, B-cell-depleted T cells, or PBMCs.

In the original processing: Researchers report that nucleated cell counts were estimated from reference gene primer amplification. Assay: immunoSEQ multiplex PCR; the TCRdb copy retains only in-frame clones and omits some. That table is the source of V, J and clone size, and D and trimming were worked out from the DNA. The sample holds 200,000 to 250,000 clones, about 88% seen once. This chain connects TRBV29-1 to TRBJ2-7; 7 positions agree with TRBD1. This clonotype was obtained from a woman in her fifties or sixties with COVID-19, enrolled during active disease. Sequenced input: peripheral blood. In DNA, the CDR3 is TGCAGCCCCTTTACAGGGGTCGGATCCTACGAGCAGTACGTC. Its protein product is CSPFTGVGSYEQYV.